This T cell receptor (beta chain) was documented in a study of blood T cells in healthy people across ages. Whole-study results and caveats: Among long-lived donors, naive CD4+ cells were more numerous and diversity higher than in aged donors. Underestimates were what the diversity estimates from one million T cells were considered to be.

Germline-derived CDR1 and CDR2 are SSHAT and FNYEAQ (reference sequence). The CDR3 sequence is 16 residues long. The authors ran a second PCR of about 6 to 11 cycles using a sample-barcoded 5' primer and a J-beta primer mix. TCRdb redid the calling of the 5' RACE reads with MiXCR, one entry per CDR3 protein. The data show about 1.8 million distinct CDR3 sequences, roughly 52% seen once. This clonotype occurred a few times. Antigen unknown. The germline gene is not matched at one end of the junction; a read error may be the cause. This TCR derives from a woman aged 40 to 50 in good health. The specimen sequenced was blood. The V and J genes are TRBV7-7 and TRBJ2-5, with 10 bases fitting TRBD1. The CDR3 protein is CASSLRDRGAGETQYF. The CDR3 DNA reads TGTGCTAGCAGCTTACGGGACAGGGGCGCTGGAGAGACCCAGTACTTC. The complete variable domain, with remaining parts taken from reference TRBV7-7 and TRBJ2-5, reads GAGVSQSPRYKVTKRGQDVTLRCDPISSHATLYWYQQALGQGPEFLTYFNYEAQPDKSGLPSDRFSAERPEGSISTLTIQRTEQRDSAMYRCASSLRDRGAGETQYFGPGTRLLVL.